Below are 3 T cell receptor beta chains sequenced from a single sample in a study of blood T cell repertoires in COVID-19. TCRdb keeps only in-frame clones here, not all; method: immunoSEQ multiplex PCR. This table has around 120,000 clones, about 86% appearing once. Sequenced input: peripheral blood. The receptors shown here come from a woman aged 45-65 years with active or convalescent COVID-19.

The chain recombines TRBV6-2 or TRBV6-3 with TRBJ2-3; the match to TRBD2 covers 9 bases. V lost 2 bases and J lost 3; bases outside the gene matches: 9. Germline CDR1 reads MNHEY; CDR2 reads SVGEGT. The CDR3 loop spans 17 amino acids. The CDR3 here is CASSYPLAGVRTDTQYF. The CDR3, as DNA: TGTGCCAGCAGTTACCCTTTAGCGGGAGTACGGACAGATACGCAGTATTTT.

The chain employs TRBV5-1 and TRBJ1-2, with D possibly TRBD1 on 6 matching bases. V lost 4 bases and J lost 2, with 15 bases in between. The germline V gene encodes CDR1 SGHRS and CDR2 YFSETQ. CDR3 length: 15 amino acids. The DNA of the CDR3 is TGCGCCAGCAGCCCCCGAGCAGGGGCAAACTATGGCTACACCTTC. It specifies CASSPRAGANYGYTF. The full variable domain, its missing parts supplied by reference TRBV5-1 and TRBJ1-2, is KAGVTQTPRYLIKTRGQQVTLSCSPISGHRSVSWYQQTPGQGLQFLFEYFSETQRNKGNFPGRFSGRQFSNSRSEMNVSTLELGDSALYLCASSPRAGANYGYTFGSGTRLTVV.

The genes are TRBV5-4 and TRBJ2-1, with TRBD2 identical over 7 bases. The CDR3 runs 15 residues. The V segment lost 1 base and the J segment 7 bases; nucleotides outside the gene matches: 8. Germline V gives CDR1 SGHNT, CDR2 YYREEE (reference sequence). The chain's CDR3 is CASSLSLMGGNEQFF. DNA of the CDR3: TGTGCCAGCAGCTTGAGCTTAATGGGAGGGAATGAGCAGTTCTTC. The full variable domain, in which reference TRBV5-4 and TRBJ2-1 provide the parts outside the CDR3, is ETGVTQSPTHLIKTRGQQVTLRCSSQSGHNTVSWYQQALGQGPQFIFQYYREEENGRGNFPPRFSGLQFPNYSSELNVNALELDDSALYLCASSLSLMGGNEQFFGPGTRLTVL.